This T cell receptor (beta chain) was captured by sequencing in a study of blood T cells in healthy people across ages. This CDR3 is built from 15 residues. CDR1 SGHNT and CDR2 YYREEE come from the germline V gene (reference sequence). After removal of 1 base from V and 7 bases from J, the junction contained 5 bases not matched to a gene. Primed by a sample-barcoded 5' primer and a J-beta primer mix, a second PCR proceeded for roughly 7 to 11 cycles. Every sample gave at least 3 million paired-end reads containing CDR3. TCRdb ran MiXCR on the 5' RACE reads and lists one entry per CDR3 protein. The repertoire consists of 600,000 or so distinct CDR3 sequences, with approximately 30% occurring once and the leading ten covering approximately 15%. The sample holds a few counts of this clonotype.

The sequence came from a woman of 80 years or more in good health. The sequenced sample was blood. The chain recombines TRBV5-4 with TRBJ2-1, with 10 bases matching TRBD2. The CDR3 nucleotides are TGTGCCAGCAGCTTGCAAACAGCGGGGGGGAATGAGCAGTTCTTC. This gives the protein CASSLQTAGGNEQFF.